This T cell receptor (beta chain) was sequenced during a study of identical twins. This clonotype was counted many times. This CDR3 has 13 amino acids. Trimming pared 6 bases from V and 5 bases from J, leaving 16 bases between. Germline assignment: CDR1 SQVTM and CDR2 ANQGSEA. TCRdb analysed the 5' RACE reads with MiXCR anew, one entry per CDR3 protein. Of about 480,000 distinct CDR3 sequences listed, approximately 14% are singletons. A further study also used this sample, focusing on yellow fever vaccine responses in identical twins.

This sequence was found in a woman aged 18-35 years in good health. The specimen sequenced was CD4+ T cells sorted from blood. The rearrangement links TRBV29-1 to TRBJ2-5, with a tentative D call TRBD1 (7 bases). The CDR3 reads CSVEGQMWETQYF. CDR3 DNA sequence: TGCAGCGTGGAGGGACAGATGTGGGAGACCCAGTACTTC.